This T cell receptor (beta chain) is drawn from a study of blood T cell repertoires in COVID-19. Study-wide background: COVID-19 samples collected from the United States, Italy and Spain covered acute and convalescent phases. Sources were T cells, B-cell-depleted T cells, or PBMCs; the material itself was cDNA or gDNA.

This table comes from immunoSEQ multiplex PCR, and its TCRdb copy is limited to in-frame clones, with some not included. The profile shows over 150,000 clones, 70% to 90% of them singletons. Seattle's enrolled individuals joined amid active infection and were then monitored longitudinally. This clone turned up a few times. The CDR3 is 14 amino acids. V gave up 6 bases and J gave up 7 bases; unmatched junction bases: 6. Germline lookup yields CDR1 MNHEY and CDR2 SVGAGI. Material for sequencing was peripheral blood. The TCR was taken from an elderly man with COVID-19, enrolled during active disease. The chain uses TRBV6-5 and TRBJ1-4, with 9 bases lining up with TRBD1. Here the CDR3 reads CASSHRGRGEKLFF. The DNA for the CDR3 is TGTGCCAGCAGCCACAGGGGGCGAGGTGAAAAACTGTTTTTT.